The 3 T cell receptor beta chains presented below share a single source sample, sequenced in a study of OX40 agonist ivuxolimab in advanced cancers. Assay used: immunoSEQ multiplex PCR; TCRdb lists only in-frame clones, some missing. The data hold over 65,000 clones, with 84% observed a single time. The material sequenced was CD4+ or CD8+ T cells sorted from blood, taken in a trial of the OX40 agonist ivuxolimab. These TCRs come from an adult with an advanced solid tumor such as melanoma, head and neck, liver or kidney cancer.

The CDR3: CASSPTEGAGSPLHF. For the CDR3, the DNA is TGTGCCAGCAGCCCCACGGAGGGGGCAGGATCACCCCTCCACTTT. The chain couples TRBV13 to TRBJ1-6; 7 nucleotides agree with TRBD1. The CDR3 length is 15 residues. The germline V gene encodes CDR1 PRHDT and CDR2 FYEKMQ (reference sequence). V was clipped by 5 bases and J by 10 bases; unmatched bases: 11.

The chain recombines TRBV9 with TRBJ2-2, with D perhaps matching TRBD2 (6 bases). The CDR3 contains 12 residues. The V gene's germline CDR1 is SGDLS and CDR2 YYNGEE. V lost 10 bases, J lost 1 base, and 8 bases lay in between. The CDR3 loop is CAGGKNTGELFF. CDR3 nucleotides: TGTGCCGGGGGGAAGAACACCGGGGAGCTGTTTTTT. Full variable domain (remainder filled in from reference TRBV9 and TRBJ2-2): DSGVTQTPKHLITATGQRVTLRCSPRSGDLSVYWYQQSLDQGLQFLIQYYNGEERAKGNILERFSAQQFPDLHSELNLSSLELGDSALYFCAGGKNTGELFFGEGSRLTVL.

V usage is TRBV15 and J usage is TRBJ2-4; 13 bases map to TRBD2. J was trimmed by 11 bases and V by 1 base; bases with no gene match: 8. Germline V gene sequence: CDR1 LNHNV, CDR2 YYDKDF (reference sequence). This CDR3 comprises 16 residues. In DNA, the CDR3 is TGTGCCACCAGCAGAGGTGGGACTAGCGGGGAGGGAGTTCAGTACTTC. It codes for CATSRGGTSGEGVQYF. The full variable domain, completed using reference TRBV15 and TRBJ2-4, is DAMVIQNPRYQVTQFGKPVTLSCSQTLNHNVMYWYQQKSSQAPKLLFHYYDKDFNNEADTPDNFQSRRPNTSFCFLDIRSPGLGDTAMYLCATSRGGTSGEGVQYFGAGTRLSVL.